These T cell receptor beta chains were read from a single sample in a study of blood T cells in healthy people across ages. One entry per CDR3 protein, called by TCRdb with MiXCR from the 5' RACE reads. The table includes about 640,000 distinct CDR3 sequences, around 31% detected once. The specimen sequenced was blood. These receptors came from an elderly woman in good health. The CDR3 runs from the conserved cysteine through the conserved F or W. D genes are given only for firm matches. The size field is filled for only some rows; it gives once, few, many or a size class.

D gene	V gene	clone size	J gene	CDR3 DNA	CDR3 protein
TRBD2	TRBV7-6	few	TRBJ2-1	TGTGCCAGCAGCTTAGCGCCTAGCGGGGGGTTCAATGAGCAGTTCTTC	CASSLAPSGGFNEQFF
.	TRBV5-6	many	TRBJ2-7	TGTGCCAGCAGCTTACAGGGATTGCGCGAGCAGTACTTC	CASSLQGLREQYF
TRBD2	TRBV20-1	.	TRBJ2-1	TGCAGTGCCACGACTAGCGGACCTGCCCTAGGGTATGAGCAGTTCTTC	CSATTSGPALGYEQFF
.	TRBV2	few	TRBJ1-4	TGTGCCAGCAGGGAAGCGCGGCAGAATGAAAAACTGTTTTTT	CASREARQNEKLFF
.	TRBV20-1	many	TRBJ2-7	TGCAGTTCATGGGACGGTGACTCCTACGAGCAGTACTTC	CSSWDGDSYEQYF
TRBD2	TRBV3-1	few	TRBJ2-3	TGTGCCAGCAGCCAAGAAGGAGGAGCGGGGGGCCACTACACAGATACGCAGTATTTT	CASSQEGGAGGHYTDTQYF
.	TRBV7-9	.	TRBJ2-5	TGTGCCAGCAGCTTAAGTTTGCCCCAAGAGACCCAGTACTTC	CASSLSLPQETQYF
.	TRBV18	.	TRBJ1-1	TGTGCCAGCTCAAGGACTGAATCGTACTTGAACACTGAAGCTTTCTTT	CASSRTESYLNTEAFF
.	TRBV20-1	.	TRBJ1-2	TGCAGTGCAAACTACAGGGACTCTGGCTACACCTTC	CSANYRDSGYTF
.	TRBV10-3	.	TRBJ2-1	TGTGCCATCAGTGACTGGGACGGCAATGAGCAGTTCTTC	CAISDWDGNEQFF
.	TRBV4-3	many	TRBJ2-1	TGCGCCAGCAGCCAAGATGAACGGGCCTTCTACAATGAGCAGTTCTTC	CASSQDERAFYNEQFF
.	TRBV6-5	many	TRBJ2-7	TGTGCCAGCACCCGGACAGCCCGAAACGGTGAGCAGTACTTC	CASTRTARNGEQYF
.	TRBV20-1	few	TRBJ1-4	TGCAGTGCCCAAGCAGGAGGGCCTAATGAAAAACTGTATTTT	CSAQAGGPNEKLYF
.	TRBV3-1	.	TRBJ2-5	TGTGCCAGCAGCCAGCGAGCCCCGGGGCGGGTGCAGACCCAGTACTTC	CASSQRAPGRVQTQYF
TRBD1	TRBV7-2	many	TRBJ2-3	TGTGCCAGCAGCTTCGGCAGGGGGCTCACAGATACGCAGTATTTT	CASSFGRGLTDTQYF
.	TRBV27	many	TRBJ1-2	TGTGCCAGCAGCGCGATTAGGGACAACTATGGCTACACCTTC	CASSAIRDNYGYTF
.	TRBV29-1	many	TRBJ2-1	TGCAGCGTTGAAGTTTATCTGGGTCAGACAGACAATGAGCAGTTCTTC	CSVEVYLGQTDNEQFF
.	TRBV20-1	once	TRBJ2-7	TGCAGTGCCCCTCTCTTCTACGAGCAGTACTTC	CSAPLFYEQYF
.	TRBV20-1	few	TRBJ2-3	TGCAGTGCTATCCCCAGGGGTCGCACAGATACGCAGTATTTT	CSAIPRGRTDTQYF
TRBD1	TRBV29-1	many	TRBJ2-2	TGCAGCGTTGAACGACAGGGGGGAGGGGAGCTGTTTTTT	CSVERQGGGELFF
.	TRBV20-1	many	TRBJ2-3	TGCAGTGCTAGAGTCAGGAGCACAGATACGCAGTATTTT	CSARVRSTDTQYF
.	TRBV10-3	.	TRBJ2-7	TGTGCCATCAGGGACAGCCCTTCTACCTACGAGCAGTACTTC	CAIRDSPSTYEQYF
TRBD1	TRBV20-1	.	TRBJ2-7	TGCAGTGCCCGGACAGGGGCAGTTATCGAGCAGTACTTC	CSARTGAVIEQYF
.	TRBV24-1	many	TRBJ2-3	TGTGCCACCCAAGCCCCCATACAGACAGATACGCAGTATTTT	CATQAPIQTDTQYF
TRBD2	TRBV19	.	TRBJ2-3	TGTGCCAGTAGTATAGGGGTTCGGACTAGCGGGTGGTATGGCACAGATACGCAGTATTTT	CASSIGVRTSGWYGTDTQYF
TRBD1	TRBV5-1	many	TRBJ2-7	TGCGCCAGCAGCCCGAGACAGGGCGGCACCTCCGAGCAGTACTTC	CASSPRQGGTSEQYF